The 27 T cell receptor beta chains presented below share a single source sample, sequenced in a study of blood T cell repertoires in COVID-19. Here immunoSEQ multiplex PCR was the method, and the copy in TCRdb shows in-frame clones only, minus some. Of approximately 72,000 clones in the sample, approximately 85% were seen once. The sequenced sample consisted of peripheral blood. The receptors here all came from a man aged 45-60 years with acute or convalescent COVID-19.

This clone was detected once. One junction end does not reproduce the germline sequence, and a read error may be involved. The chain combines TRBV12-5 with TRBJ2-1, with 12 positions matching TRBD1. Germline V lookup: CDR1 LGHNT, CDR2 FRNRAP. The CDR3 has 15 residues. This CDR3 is CASGLGDRGLDEQFF. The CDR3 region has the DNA TGTGCTAGTGGCTTGGGGGACAGGGGGCTCGATGAGCAGTTCTTC.

This CDR3 is CASIGQGLEQFF. The CDR3 bases are TGTGCCAGCATCGGACAGGGACTTGAGCAGTTCTTC. V gene TRBV12-3 or TRBV12-4 combines with J gene TRBJ2-1, with TRBD1 matching over 8 bases. The length of the CDR3 is 12 residues. The V segment lost 7 bases and the J segment 9 bases; nucleotides outside the gene matches: 5.

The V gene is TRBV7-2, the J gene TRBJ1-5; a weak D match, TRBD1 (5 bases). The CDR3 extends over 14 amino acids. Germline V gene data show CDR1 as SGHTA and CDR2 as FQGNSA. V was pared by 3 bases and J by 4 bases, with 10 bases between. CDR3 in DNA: TGTGCCAGCAGCTTGCGGCAGGGAAATCAGCCCCAGCATTTT. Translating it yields CASSLRQGNQPQHF.

The CDR3 is CASKPERGGPDTQYF. CDR3 nucleotides: TGTGCCAGCAAACCGGAGCGGGGGGGCCCAGATACGCAGTATTTT. The genes are TRBV19 and TRBJ2-3; 10 nucleotides match TRBD2. V lost 9 bases, J lost 4 bases, and 10 bases stayed unmatched. This CDR3 is built from 15 residues. Germline V lookup: CDR1 LNHDA, CDR2 SQIVND (reference sequence). The whole variable domain, filled in from reference TRBV19 and TRBJ2-3, reads DGGITQSPKYLFRKEGQNVTLSCEQNLNHDAMYWYRQDPGQGLRLIYYSQIVNDFQKGDIAEGYSVSREKKESFPLTVTSAQKNPTAFYLCASKPERGGPDTQYFGPGTRLTVL.

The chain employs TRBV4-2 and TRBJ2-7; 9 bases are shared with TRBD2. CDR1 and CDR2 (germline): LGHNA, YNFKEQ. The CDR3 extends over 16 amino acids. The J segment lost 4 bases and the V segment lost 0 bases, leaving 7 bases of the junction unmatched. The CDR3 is CASSQDEAGGLYEQYF. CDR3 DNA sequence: TGTGCCAGCAGCCAAGACGAAGCGGGGGGCCTTTACGAGCAGTACTTC.

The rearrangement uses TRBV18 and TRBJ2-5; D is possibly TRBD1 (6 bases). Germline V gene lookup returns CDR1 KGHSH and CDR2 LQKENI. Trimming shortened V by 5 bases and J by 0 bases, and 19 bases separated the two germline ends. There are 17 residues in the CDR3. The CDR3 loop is CASSSTGTLEYQETQYF. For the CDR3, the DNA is TGTGCCAGCTCATCCACAGGGACCCTAGAGTACCAAGAGACCCAGTACTTC.

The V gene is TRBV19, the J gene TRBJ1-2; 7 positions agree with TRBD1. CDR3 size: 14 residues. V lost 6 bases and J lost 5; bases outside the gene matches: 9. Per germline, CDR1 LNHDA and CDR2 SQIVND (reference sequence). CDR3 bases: TGTGCCAGTAGCCACCGACAGGGCCCGTATGGCTACACCTTC. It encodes CASSHRQGPYGYTF.

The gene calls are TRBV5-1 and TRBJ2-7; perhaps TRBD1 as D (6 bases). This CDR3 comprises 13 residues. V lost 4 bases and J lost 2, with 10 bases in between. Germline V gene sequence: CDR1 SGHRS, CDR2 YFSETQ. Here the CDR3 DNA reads TGCGCCAGCAGCGGGGGACAAACCTACGAGCAGTACTTC. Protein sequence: CASSGGQTYEQYF.

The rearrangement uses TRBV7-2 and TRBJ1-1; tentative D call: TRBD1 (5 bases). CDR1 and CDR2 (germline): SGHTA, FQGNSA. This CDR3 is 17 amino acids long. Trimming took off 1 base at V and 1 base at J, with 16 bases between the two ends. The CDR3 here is CASSLGNRDFRNTEAFF. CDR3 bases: TGTGCCAGCAGCTTAGGGAACCGGGACTTCAGGAACACTGAAGCTTTCTTT.

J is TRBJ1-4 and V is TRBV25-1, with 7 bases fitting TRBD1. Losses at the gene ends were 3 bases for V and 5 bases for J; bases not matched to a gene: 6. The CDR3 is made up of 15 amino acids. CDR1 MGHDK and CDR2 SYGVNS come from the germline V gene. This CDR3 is CASSDSGGGNEKLFF. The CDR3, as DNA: TGTGCCAGCAGTGACTCAGGGGGTGGAAATGAAAAACTGTTTTTT.

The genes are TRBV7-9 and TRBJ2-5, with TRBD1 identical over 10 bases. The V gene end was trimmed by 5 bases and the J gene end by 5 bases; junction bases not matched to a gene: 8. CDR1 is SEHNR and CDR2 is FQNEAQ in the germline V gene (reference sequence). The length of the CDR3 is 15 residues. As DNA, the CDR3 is TGTGCCAGCAGCCGAGGGACAGGGGCATTGGAGACCCAGTACTTC. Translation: CASSRGTGALETQYF.

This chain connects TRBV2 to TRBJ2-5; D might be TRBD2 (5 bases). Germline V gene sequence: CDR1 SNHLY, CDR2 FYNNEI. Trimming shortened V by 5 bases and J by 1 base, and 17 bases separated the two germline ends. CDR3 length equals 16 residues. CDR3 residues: CASSSRAYGIQETQYF. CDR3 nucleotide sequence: TGTGCCAGCAGTTCAAGGGCGTACGGGATCCAAGAGACCCAGTACTTC.

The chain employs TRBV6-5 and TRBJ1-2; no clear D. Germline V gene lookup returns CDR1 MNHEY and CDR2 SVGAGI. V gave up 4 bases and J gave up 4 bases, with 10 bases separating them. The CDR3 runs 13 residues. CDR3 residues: CASSFGTSYGYTF. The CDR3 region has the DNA TGTGCCAGCAGTTTCGGAACTAGCTATGGCTACACCTTC.

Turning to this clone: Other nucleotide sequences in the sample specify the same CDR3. The CDR3 spells CASSLTGGNTEAFF. The CDR3 DNA follows: TGTGCCAGCAGCTTAACGGGGGGGAACACTGAAGCTTTCTTT. This rearrangement joins TRBV7-3 to TRBJ1-1, with TRBD1 as a possible D gene (5 bases). Per germline, CDR1 SGHTA and CDR2 FQGTGA. Trimming left V 0 bases short and J 1 base short, with 6 bases between. This CDR3 spans 14 amino acids.

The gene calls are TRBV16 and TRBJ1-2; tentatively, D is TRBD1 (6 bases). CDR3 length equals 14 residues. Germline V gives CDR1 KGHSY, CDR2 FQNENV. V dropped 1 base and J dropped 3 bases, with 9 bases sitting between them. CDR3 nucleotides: TGTGCCAGCAGCCAATTACAGGGAGACTATGGCTACACCTTC. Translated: CASSQLQGDYGYTF.

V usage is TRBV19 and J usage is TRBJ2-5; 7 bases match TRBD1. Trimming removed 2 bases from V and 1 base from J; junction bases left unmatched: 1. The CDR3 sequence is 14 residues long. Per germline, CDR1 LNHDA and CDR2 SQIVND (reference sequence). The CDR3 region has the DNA TGTGCCAGTAGTATAAGGGACAGCCAAGAGACCCAGTACTTC. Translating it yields CASSIRDSQETQYF.

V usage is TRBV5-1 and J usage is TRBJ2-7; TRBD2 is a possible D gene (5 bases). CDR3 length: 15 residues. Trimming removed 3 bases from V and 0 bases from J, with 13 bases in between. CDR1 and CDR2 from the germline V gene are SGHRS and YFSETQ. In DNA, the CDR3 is TGCGCCAGCAGCTCCGGGGAGCTCAGCTCCTACGAGCAGTACTTC. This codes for CASSSGELSSYEQYF.

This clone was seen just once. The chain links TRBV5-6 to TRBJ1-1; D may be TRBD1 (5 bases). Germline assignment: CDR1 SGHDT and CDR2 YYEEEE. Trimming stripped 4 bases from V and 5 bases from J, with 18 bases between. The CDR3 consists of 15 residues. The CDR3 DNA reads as TGTGCCAGCAGCCGCGGTCGGCAGGGCTTAACTGAAGCTTTCTTT. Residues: CASSRGRQGLTEAFF.

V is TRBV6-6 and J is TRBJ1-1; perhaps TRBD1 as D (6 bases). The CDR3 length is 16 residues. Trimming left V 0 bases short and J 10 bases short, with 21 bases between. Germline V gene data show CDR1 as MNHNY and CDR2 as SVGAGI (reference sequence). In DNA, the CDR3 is TGTGCCAGCAGTTACTCGACAGACAGCACCAAAGGGGGAGCTTTCTTT. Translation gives CASSYSTDSTKGGAFF.

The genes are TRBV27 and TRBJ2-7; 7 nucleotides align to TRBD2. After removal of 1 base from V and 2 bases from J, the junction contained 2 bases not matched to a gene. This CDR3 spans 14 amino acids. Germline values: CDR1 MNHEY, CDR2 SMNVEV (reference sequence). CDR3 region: CASSLWGGAYEQYF. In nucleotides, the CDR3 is TGTGCCAGCAGTTTATGGGGGGGGGCCTACGAGCAGTACTTC.

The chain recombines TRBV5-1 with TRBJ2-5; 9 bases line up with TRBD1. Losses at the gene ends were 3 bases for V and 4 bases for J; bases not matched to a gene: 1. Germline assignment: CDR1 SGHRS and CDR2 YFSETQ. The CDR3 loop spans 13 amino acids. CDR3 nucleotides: TGCGCCAGCAGCTCGACAGGGGGAGAGACCCAGTACTTC. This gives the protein CASSSTGGETQYF.

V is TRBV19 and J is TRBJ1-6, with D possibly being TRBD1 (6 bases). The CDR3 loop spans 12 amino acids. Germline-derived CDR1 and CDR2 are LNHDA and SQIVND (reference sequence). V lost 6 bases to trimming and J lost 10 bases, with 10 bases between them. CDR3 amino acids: CASSHRDSPLHF. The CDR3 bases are TGTGCCAGTAGCCACAGGGACTCACCCCTCCACTTT. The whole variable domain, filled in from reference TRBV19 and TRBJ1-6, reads DGGITQSPKYLFRKEGQNVTLSCEQNLNHDAMYWYRQDPGQGLRLIYYSQIVNDFQKGDIAEGYSVSREKKESFPLTVTSAQKNPTAFYLCASSHRDSPLHFGNGTRLTVT.

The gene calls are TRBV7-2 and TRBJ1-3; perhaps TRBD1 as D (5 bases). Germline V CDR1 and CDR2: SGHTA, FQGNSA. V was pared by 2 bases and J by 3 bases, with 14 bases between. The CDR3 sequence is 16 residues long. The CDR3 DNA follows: TGTGCCAGCAGCTTACAAGGCAGGGTTAGTGGAAACACCATATATTTT. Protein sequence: CASSLQGRVSGNTIYF.

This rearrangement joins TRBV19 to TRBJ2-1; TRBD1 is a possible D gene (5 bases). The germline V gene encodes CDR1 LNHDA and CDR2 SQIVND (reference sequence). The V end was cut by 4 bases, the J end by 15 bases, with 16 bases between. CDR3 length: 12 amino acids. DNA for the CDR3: TGTGCCAGTAGTAATACAGGCACCAGCCCGTTCTTC. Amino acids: CASSNTGTSPFF.

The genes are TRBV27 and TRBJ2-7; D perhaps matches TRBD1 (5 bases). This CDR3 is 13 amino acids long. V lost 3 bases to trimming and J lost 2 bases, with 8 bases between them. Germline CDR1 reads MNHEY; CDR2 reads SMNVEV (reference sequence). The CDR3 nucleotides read TGTGCCAGCAGTTTGACCAGGGCCTACGAGCAGTACTTC. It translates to CASSLTRAYEQYF.

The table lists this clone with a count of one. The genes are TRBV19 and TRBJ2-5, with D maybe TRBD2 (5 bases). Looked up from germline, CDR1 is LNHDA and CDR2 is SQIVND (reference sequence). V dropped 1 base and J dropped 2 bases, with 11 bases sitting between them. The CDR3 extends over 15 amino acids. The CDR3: CASSIGTRVQETQYF. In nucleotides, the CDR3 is TGTGCCAGTAGTATAGGAACGAGGGTACAAGAGACCCAGTACTTC. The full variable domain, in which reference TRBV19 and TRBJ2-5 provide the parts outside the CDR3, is DGGITQSPKYLFRKEGQNVTLSCEQNLNHDAMYWYRQDPGQGLRLIYYSQIVNDFQKGDIAEGYSVSREKKESFPLTVTSAQKNPTAFYLCASSIGTRVQETQYFGPGTRLLVL.

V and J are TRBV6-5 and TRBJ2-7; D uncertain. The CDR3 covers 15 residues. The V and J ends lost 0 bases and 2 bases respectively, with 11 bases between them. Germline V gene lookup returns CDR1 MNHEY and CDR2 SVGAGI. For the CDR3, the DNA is TGTGCCAGCAGTTACTCGATCAACGTAGCCTACGAGCAGTACTTC. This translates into CASSYSINVAYEQYF.